This TCR beta chain was observed in a study of CD8+CD57+ T cells in acquired aplastic anemia (dated by TCRdb to about 2018). Background on the whole study: On average, sorted CD4+ and CD8+ cells yielded roughly 3.4 ug of extracted DNA, with a range of roughly 0.17 to 27.4 ug. Mean read counts for healthy donor samples were 10 million to 10.8 million for CD4+ cells and some 12 million for CD8+ cells.

This clonotype was found once. What this receptor recognizes is not known. Base qualities are not recorded, but no much larger clone differs from it by a single base. Just one read gives weak support. The study deep-sequenced TCR repertoires of sorted CD4+ and CD8+ blood T cells from severe aplastic anemia patients and healthy subjects. Ficoll-Paque density gradient centrifugation was used to isolate peripheral blood mononuclear cells. Before DNA extraction, CD4+ and CD8+ T cells were sorted with FACS or magnetic beads. Genomic DNA was used as template for profiling of TCR beta VDJ combinations and CDR3 sequences. An Illumina HiSeq 2000 was the platform used for TCR repertoire sequencing. Regarding the original processing steps: Repertoire assessment relied on Simpson's diversity index, CDR3 size and DJ length profiles, and TRBV/TRBJ rearrangement plots. The most abundant DNA sequence in the deep sequencing data was taken as the immunodominant clone. CDR3 amino acid sequences were checked for sharing between subjects and were compared against published repertoires and the VDJdb database. In-frame beta chains were kept once TCRdb had trimmed the public reads at Q25 with fastp and called clones with MiXCR. A single entry per CDR3 protein holds the most common genes and DNA from its merged rows. The authors' filters were not applied to this entry. This sample lists 200,000 to 250,000 distinct CDR3 sequences; over 60% were detected once. Less than 30% of the sample rests with the top ten.

The research as a whole found: Patients and healthy controls showed no significant difference in CD8+ Simpson's diversity (P=0.060). Roughly 29 CD8+ CDR3 sequences were found to be shared between patients and controls, but these sequences appeared to be highly expressed in patients and within the immunodominant clones of the patients.

Sequenced sample: sorted CD4+, CD8+, or CD8+CD57+ T cells (not recorded which) from PBMCs. The TCR sequence derives from a human donor in good health.

The nucleotide sequence reads TGCAGTGCTAGCGGTCGGACACCATCCTACGAGCAGTACTTC. It specifies CSASGRTPSYEQYF. The V and J segments used are TRBV20-1 and TRBJ2-7; a weak D assignment points to TRBD1 (5 bases agree). The germline V gene (reference sequence) sets CDR1 to DFQATT and CDR2 to SNEGSKA. Including cysteine and phenylalanine, the CDR3 has 14 amino acids. Solely the CDR3 DNA is kept, with 42 bases framed from the first base. Trimming takes 3 bases from V and 1 base from J, and the germline ends sit 13 bases apart.